A selection of T cell receptor beta chains follows, all from one sample in a study of response to subunit inactivated influenza vaccine. Each CDR3 protein gets one entry after TCRdb re-called the RT-PCR reads with MiXCR. The sample has about 160,000 distinct CDR3 sequences, approximately 11% seen once; the top ten hold around 12%. The material sequenced was non-naive T cells sorted from PBMCs, taken about 6 weeks after vaccination. All receptors come from a man aged 45-65 years who received an inactivated influenza vaccine. CDR3s include the opening cysteine and the closing phenylalanine or tryptophan. D genes are given only for firm matches. Expanded clones get a size class; other rows say once, few or many, or leave the size out.

d_gene	abundance	v_gene	j_gene	CDR3nt	CDR3aa
TRBD2	many	TRBV4-3	TRBJ2-1	TGCGCCAGCAGCCCCGAGAAGGGACTAGGGCTTTACAATGAGCAGTTCTTC	CASSPEKGLGLYNEQFF
TRBD1	few	TRBV29-1	TRBJ2-5	TGCAGCGTTGAAGGACAGGGGAAGACCCAGTACTTC	CSVEGQGKTQYF
-	many	TRBV20-1	TRBJ2-7	TGCAGTGCTAGAGATCAGAACGAGCAGTACTTC	CSARDQNEQYF
-	few	TRBV20-1	TRBJ1-2	TGCAGTGCTAGAGATTCGGGGCTAAGGAACTATGGCTACACCTTC	CSARDSGLRNYGYTF
-	-	TRBV10-2	TRBJ2-2	TGCGCCAGCAGGAATCCGACCGGGGAGCTGTTTTTT	CASRNPTGELFF
-	-	TRBV20-1	TRBJ2-7	TGCAGTGCTAGATTAGGGATAACCTACGAGCAGTACTTC	CSARLGITYEQYF
-	-	TRBV18	TRBJ2-1	TGTGCCAGCTCACCACCACTAGCCACTGAGCAGTTCTTC	CASSPPLATEQFF
TRBD2	-	TRBV18	TRBJ2-5	TGTGCCAGCTCACCCCTGCTAGCGGGGAGCCAAGAGACCCAGTACTTC	CASSPLLAGSQETQYF
-	many	TRBV12-3/TRBV12-4	TRBJ2-3	TGTGCCAGCAGCGGGACTGGGGCGGGCCCCACAGATACGCAGTATTTT	CASSGTGAGPTDTQYF
-	many	TRBV7-9	TRBJ2-7	TGTGCCAGCAGCTTAGCGAGAGGGGGGGACGAGCAGTACTTC	CASSLARGGDEQYF
TRBD1	many	TRBV4-3	TRBJ1-4	TGCGCCAGCAGCCAAACGCCTGGGTGGACAGGGGGAAATGAAAAACTGTTTTTT	CASSQTPGWTGGNEKLFF
-	few	TRBV20-1	TRBJ2-1	TGCAGTGCTAGAGACTACTTTAAAGCGGGCGATGAGCAGTTCTTC	CSARDYFKAGDEQFF
TRBD2	-	TRBV27	TRBJ2-2	TGTGCCAGCAGTTTAATTAGCGGGGGGGCCGACGGGGAGCTGTTTTTT	CASSLISGGADGELFF
TRBD2	few	TRBV7-2	TRBJ2-2	TGTGCCAGCAGCTTCACTAGCGGCAGTCGCTTCGGGGAGCTGTTTTTT	CASSFTSGSRFGELFF
-	few	TRBV2	TRBJ1-4	TGTGCCACCTCGAAAGAGACACCTGAAAAACTGTTTTTT	CATSKETPEKLFF
-	few	TRBV6-1	TRBJ2-3	TGTGCCAGCAGTGCCGGGACCACCTATTTT	CASSAGTTYF
-	few	TRBV7-8	TRBJ1-5	TGTGCCAGCAGCTTAGGCGGCGGGTTTGGCCAGCCCCAGCATTTT	CASSLGGGFGQPQHF
-	few	TRBV11-3	TRBJ2-2	TGTGCCAGCAGCTTAGGACCGTTGAACACCGGGGAGCTGTTTTTT	CASSLGPLNTGELFF
-	-	TRBV7-8	TRBJ2-7	TGTGCCAGCAGCTCTCAAGTAAACTACGAGCAGTACTTC	CASSSQVNYEQYF
-	many	TRBV28	TRBJ2-5	TGTGCCATTACGGGACTGAGCCAAGAGACCCAGTACTTC	CAITGLSQETQYF
-	few	TRBV18	TRBJ1-5	TGTGCCAGCTCACCAGAACAGGCCCACAATCAGCCCCAGCATTTT	CASSPEQAHNQPQHF
-	few	TRBV7-9	TRBJ2-6	TGTGCCAGTAGACAGAGCTCTGGGGCCAACGTCCTGACTTTC	CASRQSSGANVLTF
-	few	TRBV19	TRBJ2-2	TGTGCCAGTAACATAAATGGGGTCGGGACCGGGGAGCTGTTTTTT	CASNINGVGTGELFF
-	-	TRBV6-2/TRBV6-3	TRBJ2-1	TGTGCCAGCAGAAAGGATACAGACAATGAGCAGTTCTTC	CASRKDTDNEQFF
-	few	TRBV21-1	TRBJ2-7	TGTGCCAGCAGCAAAGGTCGGAGTGGCTCGGACTACGAGCAGTACTTC	CASSKGRSGSDYEQYF
-	few	TRBV4-1	TRBJ2-3	TGCGCCAGCAGCCAAGCATCTAGGAGCACAGATACGCAGTATTTT	CASSQASRSTDTQYF
-	many	TRBV14	TRBJ2-7	TGTGCCAGCAGTCCTCAGTACTTGACATGGGACTACGAGCAGTACTTC	CASSPQYLTWDYEQYF
TRBD1	-	TRBV7-8	TRBJ1-5	TGTGCCAGCAGCACTAAACCGGGACAGGGTTTGAATCAGCCCCAGCATTTT	CASSTKPGQGLNQPQHF
-	-	TRBV18	TRBJ2-5	TGTGCCAGCTCATCGGACGGACAAGAGACCCAGTACTTC	CASSSDGQETQYF
TRBD2	many	TRBV6-1	TRBJ2-5	TGTGCCAGCAGCCCCGTAAATGCGGGAGGAGTGGGGACCCAGTACTTC	CASSPVNAGGVGTQYF
-	-	TRBV20-1	TRBJ2-7	TGCAGTGCTAGACCACCCCGCGAGACGGTAGCCTACGAGCAGTACTTC	CSARPPRETVAYEQYF
-	-	TRBV5-5	TRBJ2-2	TGTGCCAGCAGCCCTCGACAGCTCACCGGGGTGCTGTTTTTT	CASSPRQLTGVLFF
-	few	TRBV4-1	TRBJ2-5	TGCGCCAGCAGCCAAGGAGACAGGGCTAGCGGGGAGACCCAGTACTTC	CASSQGDRASGETQYF
TRBD2	few	TRBV29-1	TRBJ2-3	TGCAGCGTTGAACCTAGCGGGAGCGGTACAGATACGCAGTATTTT	CSVEPSGSGTDTQYF
-	many	TRBV20-1	TRBJ2-4	TGCAGTGCTAGAGACCCAACAGGGAACATTCAGTACTTC	CSARDPTGNIQYF
-	many	TRBV4-2	TRBJ2-3	TGTGCCAGCACCCCCGGGACTGGGGGATTCACAGATACGCAGTATTTT	CASTPGTGGFTDTQYF
-	many	TRBV7-2	TRBJ1-3	TGTGCCAGCAGCTTGGACAGAGGAAACACCATATATTTT	CASSLDRGNTIYF